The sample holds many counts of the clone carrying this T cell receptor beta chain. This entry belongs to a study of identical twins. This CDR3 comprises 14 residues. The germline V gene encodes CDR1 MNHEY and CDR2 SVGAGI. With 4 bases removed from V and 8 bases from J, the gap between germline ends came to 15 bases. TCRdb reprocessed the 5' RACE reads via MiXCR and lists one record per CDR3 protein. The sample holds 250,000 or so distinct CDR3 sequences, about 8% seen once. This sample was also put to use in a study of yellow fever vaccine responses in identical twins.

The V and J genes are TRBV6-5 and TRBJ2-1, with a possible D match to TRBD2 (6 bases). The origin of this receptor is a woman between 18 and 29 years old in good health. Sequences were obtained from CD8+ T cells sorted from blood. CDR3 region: CASSLRVSGDEQFF. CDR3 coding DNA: TGTGCCAGCAGTTTAAGAGTATCGGGAGATGAGCAGTTCTTC.